The present T cell receptor beta chain was sequenced within a study of blood T cell repertoires in COVID-19. For the study at large: The United States, Italy and Spain supplied acute and convalescent COVID-19 samples.

In the original processing: Cell counts per sample came from amplifying reference gene primers. Measured with immunoSEQ multiplex PCR; TCRdb has only the in-frame clones, and not every one. The V and J calls and the clone size are those of that table, but D and trimming were determined from the DNA. The sample holds some 50,000 clones, roughly 86% seen once. The sequence was obtained from a woman older than 75 with acute or convalescent COVID-19. Sequenced: peripheral blood.

The CDR3 DNA sequence: TGTGCCAGTAGTATAGTATCCAGGGGGAATGACGAGCAGTACTTC. Protein product: CASSIVSRGNDEQYF. The chain carries TRBV19 and TRBJ2-7; 7 nucleotides align to TRBD1. V was clipped by 1 base and J by 5 bases; unmatched bases: 8. Germline lookup yields CDR1 LNHDA and CDR2 SQIVND (reference sequence). The CDR3 is made up of 15 amino acids.